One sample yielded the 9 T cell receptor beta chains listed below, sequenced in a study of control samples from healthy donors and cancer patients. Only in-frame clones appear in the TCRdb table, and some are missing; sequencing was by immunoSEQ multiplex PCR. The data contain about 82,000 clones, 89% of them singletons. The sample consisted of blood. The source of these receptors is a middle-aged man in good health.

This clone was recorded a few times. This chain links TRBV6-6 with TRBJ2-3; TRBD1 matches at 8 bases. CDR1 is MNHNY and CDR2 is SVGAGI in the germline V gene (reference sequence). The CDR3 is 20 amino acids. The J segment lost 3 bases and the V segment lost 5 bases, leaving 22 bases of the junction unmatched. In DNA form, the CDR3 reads TGTGCCAGCAGTCCTCTCTCATCGGCCGGACAGGGTGTGGTGACAGATACGCAGTATTTT. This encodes CASSPLSSAGQGVVTDTQYF.

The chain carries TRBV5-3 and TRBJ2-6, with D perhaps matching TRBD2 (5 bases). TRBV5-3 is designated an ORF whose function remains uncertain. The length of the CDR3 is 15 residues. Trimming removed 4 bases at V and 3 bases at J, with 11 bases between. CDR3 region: CARSLPGYGANVLTF. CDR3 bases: TGTGCCAGAAGCCTGCCGGGGTATGGGGCCAACGTCCTGACTTTC.

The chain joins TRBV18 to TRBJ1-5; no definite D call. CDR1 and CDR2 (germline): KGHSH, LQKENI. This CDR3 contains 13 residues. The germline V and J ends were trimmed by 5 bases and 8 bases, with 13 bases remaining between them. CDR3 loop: CASSSGWQEPQHF. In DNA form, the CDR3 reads TGTGCCAGCTCATCGGGCTGGCAGGAGCCCCAGCATTTT.

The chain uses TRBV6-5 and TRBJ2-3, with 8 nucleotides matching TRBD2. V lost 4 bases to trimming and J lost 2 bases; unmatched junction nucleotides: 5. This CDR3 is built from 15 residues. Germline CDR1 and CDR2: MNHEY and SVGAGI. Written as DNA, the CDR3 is TGTGCCAGCAGTTCTAGCGGGTCCCACACAGATACGCAGTATTTT. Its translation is CASSSSGSHTDTQYF.

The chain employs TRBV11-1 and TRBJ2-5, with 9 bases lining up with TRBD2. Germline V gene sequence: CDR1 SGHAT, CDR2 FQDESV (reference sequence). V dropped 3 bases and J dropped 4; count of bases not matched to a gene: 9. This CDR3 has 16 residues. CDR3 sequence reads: CASSFLAGGPLETQYF. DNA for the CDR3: TGTGCCAGCAGCTTTCTTGCGGGGGGGCCATTAGAGACCCAGTACTTC.

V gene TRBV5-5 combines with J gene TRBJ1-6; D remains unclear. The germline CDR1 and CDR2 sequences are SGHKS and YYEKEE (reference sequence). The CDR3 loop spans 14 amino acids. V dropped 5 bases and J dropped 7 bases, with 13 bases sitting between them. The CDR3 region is CASSHVSQNSPLHF. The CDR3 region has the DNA TGTGCCAGCAGTCACGTCTCCCAGAATTCACCCCTCCACTTT.

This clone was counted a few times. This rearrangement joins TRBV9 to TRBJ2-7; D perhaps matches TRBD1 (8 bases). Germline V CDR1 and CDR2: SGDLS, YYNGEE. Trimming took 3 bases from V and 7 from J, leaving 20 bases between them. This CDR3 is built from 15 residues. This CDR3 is CASSEGGGTGEEQYF. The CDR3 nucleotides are TGTGCCAGCAGCGAGGGAGGGGGGACAGGTGAGGAGCAGTACTTC.

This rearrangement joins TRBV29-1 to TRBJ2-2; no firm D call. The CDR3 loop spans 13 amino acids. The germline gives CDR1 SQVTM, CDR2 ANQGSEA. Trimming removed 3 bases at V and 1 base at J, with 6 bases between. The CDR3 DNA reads TGCAGCGTTGAGACGGTGAACACCGGGGAGCTGTTTTTT. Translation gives CSVETVNTGELFF.

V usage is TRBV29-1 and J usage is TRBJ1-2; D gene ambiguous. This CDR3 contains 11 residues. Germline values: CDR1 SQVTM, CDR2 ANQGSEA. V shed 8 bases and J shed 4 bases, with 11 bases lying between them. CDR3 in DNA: TGCAGCCTCCGACATAGCTATGGCTACACCTTC. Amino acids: CSLRHSYGYTF.